This is a list of T cell receptor beta chains from one sample in a study of CD8 T cells in ankylosing spondylitis. Each CDR3 protein gets one entry after TCRdb re-called the 5' RACE reads with MiXCR. This table holds about 350,000 distinct CDR3 sequences, 20% found once. The sample taken for sequencing was blood, either unsorted or a sorted T cell fraction (not recorded which). The receptors were gathered from a male donor with ankylosing spondylitis or in good health (not recorded which). Both conserved end residues are part of each CDR3. Each record gives: D gene, J gene, V gene, clone size, CDR3 DNA, CDR3 protein. A D gene is named only where the DNA matches it firmly. Rows give clone size only sometimes, using once, few, many, or a class for an expanded clone.

NA | TRBJ1-4 | TRBV27 | few | TGTGCCAGCACTGCGGGTTCTAATGAAAAACTGTTTTTT | CASTAGSNEKLFF
NA | TRBJ2-5 | TRBV28 | NA | TGTGCCAGCACCTCCTGGACAGAGGCCCAAGAGACCCAGTACTTC | CASTSWTEAQETQYF
NA | TRBJ2-7 | TRBV7-8 | NA | TGTGCCAGCAGCCCCCCTGCTAGCCTCCCCTACGAGCAGTACTTC | CASSPPASLPYEQYF
TRBD1 | TRBJ2-1 | TRBV4-1 | NA | TGCGCCAGCAGCCAAGAACCCGCCGGGACAGGGTGGAATGAGCAGTTCTTC | CASSQEPAGTGWNEQFF
TRBD1 | TRBJ2-5 | TRBV20-1 | NA | TGCAGTGCGGACCAGAACGGACAGGACCAAGAGACCCAGTACTTC | CSADQNGQDQETQYF
NA | TRBJ2-5 | TRBV28 | NA | TGTGCCAGCAGTTTACCAACTTGGGAGACCCAGTACTTC | CASSLPTWETQYF
NA | TRBJ1-3 | TRBV6-5 | few | TGTGCCAGCAGTTACGGGGGACGGAACGCTGGAAACACCATATATTTT | CASSYGGRNAGNTIYF
NA | TRBJ2-1 | TRBV29-1 | NA | TGCAGCGTTTCAAAACGAAACTGGGAGCAGTTCTTC | CSVSKRNWEQFF
NA | TRBJ2-7 | TRBV5-6 | few | TGTGCCAGCAGCTTTCTACGGAGTTCCGAGCAGTACTTC | CASSFLRSSEQYF
NA | TRBJ2-2 | TRBV24-1 | NA | TGTGCCACCAGTGATCCGAGACAGGTCAACACCGGGGAGCTGTTTTTT | CATSDPRQVNTGELFF
TRBD2 | TRBJ2-1 | TRBV5-1 | NA | TGCGCCAGCAGCTTGTCTCTAGCGGGGGGGCCGGTCGTCAATGAGCAGTTCTTC | CASSLSLAGGPVVNEQFF
NA | TRBJ2-7 | TRBV20-1 | few | TGCAGTGCTAGAGATCTCGGGTCCCTCCCTTACGAGCAGTACTTC | CSARDLGSLPYEQYF
TRBD2 | TRBJ2-7 | TRBV5-1 | NA | TGCGCCAGCAGCTTGTGGCCCTCGGGGACTAGCGAGACCCCATACGAGCAGTACTTC | CASSLWPSGTSETPYEQYF
NA | TRBJ2-7 | TRBV20-1 | NA | TGCAGGGCCCCGCAAGGGGAGCCTTTATGCGAGCAGTACTTC | CRAPQGEPLCEQYF
NA | TRBJ1-1 | TRBV13 | few | TGTGCCAGCGGCGAGGACCTTAAAGCTTTCTTT | CASGEDLKAFF
NA | TRBJ1-1 | TRBV20-1 | NA | TGCAGTGCTAGGACCTATCTTTACGGTTTAAACACTGAAGCTTTCTTT | CSARTYLYGLNTEAFF
NA | TRBJ2-2 | TRBV9 | NA | TGTGCCAGCAGCCCTATGATTGGGACCGGGGAGCTGTTTTTT | CASSPMIGTGELFF
TRBD1 | TRBJ2-7 | TRBV4-2 | few | TGTGCCAGCAGCCCTACGGGACAGGGTCACGAGCAGTACTTC | CASSPTGQGHEQYF
NA | TRBJ2-2 | TRBV6-5 | NA | TGTGCCAGCAGTTCAGGGTCCCGAACCTACACCGGGGAGCTGTTTTTT | CASSSGSRTYTGELFF
NA | TRBJ1-2 | TRBV9 | NA | TGTGCCAGCAGCGTTGGAGTCGCCGGCTACACCTTC | CASSVGVAGYTF
TRBD2 | TRBJ2-1 | TRBV20-1 | NA | TGCAGTGCTACCCCCCCGGGACTAGCACACAATGAGCAGTTCTTC | CSATPPGLAHNEQFF
NA | TRBJ2-1 | TRBV10-3 | many | TGTGCCATCAGTCCCCCGGGACAATCCTACAATGAGCAGTTCTTC | CAISPPGQSYNEQFF
NA | TRBJ2-2 | TRBV11-2 | NA | TGTGCCAGCAGCAATCCTCTCCGGGACAAAAATACGAACACCGGGGAGCTGTTTTTT | CASSNPLRDKNTNTGELFF
NA | TRBJ2-7 | TRBV27 | few | TGTGCCAGCAGCCCCGACCCATACCCCACATACGAGCAGTACTTC | CASSPDPYPTYEQYF
TRBD2 | TRBJ2-1 | TRBV19 | NA | TGTGCCAGTACCCCAACTAGCGGCCCGCCCAATGAGCAGTTCTTC | CASTPTSGPPNEQFF
NA | TRBJ2-7 | TRBV30 | NA | TGTGCCTGGAGTGTGGGGGGTACCTACGAGCAGTACTTC | CAWSVGGTYEQYF
NA | TRBJ2-5 | TRBV20-1 | NA | TGCAGTGCTAGAGGTCCCCCGCCAGGGGGGGCCCAAGAGACCCAGTACTTC | CSARGPPPGGAQETQYF
TRBD2 | TRBJ2-5 | TRBV12-3/TRBV12-4 | NA | TGTACCTGCAGTTTCCCAGTTAGCGGGGGGGAGAGGTTTGAGACCCAGTACTTC | CTCSFPVSGGERFETQYF
NA | TRBJ2-1 | TRBV12-3/TRBV12-4 | many | TGTGCCAGCAGTTTTCCACAGGGGGAGGGGGAGCAGTTCTTC | CASSFPQGEGEQFF
NA | TRBJ1-1 | TRBV6-5 | NA | TGTGCCAGCAGTTACTCCTTGGTCGGAAGCTTGAACACTGAAGCTTTCTTT | CASSYSLVGSLNTEAFF
NA | TRBJ2-2 | TRBV6-5 | NA | TGTGCCAGCAGCTTAAACCCCCTCTTGTCCTTCACCGGGGAGCTGTTTTTT | CASSLNPLLSFTGELFF
TRBD1 | TRBJ2-1 | TRBV6-1 | NA | TGTGCCAGCAGTGAAATCCCGATGGACAGGGAGGCCTACAATGAGCAGTTCTTC | CASSEIPMDREAYNEQFF
NA | TRBJ2-5 | TRBV12-3/TRBV12-4 | NA | TGTGCCAGCAGCCGACGACAGGACTCCCAAGAGACCCAGTACTTC | CASSRRQDSQETQYF
NA | TRBJ2-7 | TRBV3-1 | NA | TGTGCCAGCAGCCAAGATCGATGGAGGGACGAGCAGTACTTC | CASSQDRWRDEQYF
NA | TRBJ1-1 | TRBV7-6 | once | TGTGCCAGCAGCTTAGGGCATCCGGGGGTCACTGAAGCTTTCTTT | CASSLGHPGVTEAFF
TRBD1 | TRBJ1-2 | TRBV2 | few | TGTGCCAGCAGTCCTCTTGAGACAGGGAGGAATGGCTACACCTTC | CASSPLETGRNGYTF
NA | TRBJ2-7 | TRBV5-1 | NA | TGCGCCAGCAGCCCTGGGACGCCACCCTACGAGCAGTACTTC | CASSPGTPPYEQYF
TRBD1 | TRBJ2-1 | TRBV12-3/TRBV12-4 | few | TGTGCCAGCAGTGTCCTGGGACAGGGGGCGTTCTTC | CASSVLGQGAFF
NA | TRBJ2-1 | TRBV11-2 | few | TGTGCCAGCAGCTTAGGGGGACCCTCACGCTCCTACAATGAGCAGTTCTTC | CASSLGGPSRSYNEQFF
NA | TRBJ2-2 | TRBV29-1 | NA | TGCAGCGTCGAATCTACGAACACCGGGGAGCTGTTTTTT | CSVESTNTGELFF
TRBD1 | TRBJ2-7 | TRBV5-6 | few | TGTGCCAGCAGCAAAACCGACAGGGGTAGGTACGAGCAGTACTTC | CASSKTDRGRYEQYF
NA | TRBJ2-3 | TRBV28 | NA | TGTGCCAGCAGTCCCATTAAATTCTCTAGCACAGATACGCAGTATTTT | CASSPIKFSSTDTQYF
TRBD2 | TRBJ2-7 | TRBV27 | NA | TGTGCCAGCAGTTTTGGTGAGGGACTAGGCTCCTACGAGCAGTACTTC | CASSFGEGLGSYEQYF